Listed here is a single T cell receptor beta chain. This clonotype was picked up many times. Its specific antigen is unknown. No clone much larger than this one lies a single base away; base qualities are absent. This sample is drawn from a study of regulatory T cells in long-lasting Graves disease (dated by TCRdb to the early 2020s). Notes on the research overall: Antithyroid drugs had been taken for less than 3 months by newly diagnosed Graves' disease patients. A total of about 33 samples underwent TCR sequencing, from roughly 13 patients with persistent Graves' disease and some 20 patients with newly diagnosed Graves' disease. This study used TCR sequencing and RNA sequencing of peripheral blood to compare persistent Graves' disease patients against newly diagnosed Graves' disease patients. The study was conducted in China and was registered as a clinical trial.

The cysteine opens and the phenylalanine closes a CDR3 of 14 amino acids. Only the CDR3 region is kept as DNA, spanning 42 bases read in frame from base 1. The germline V gene sets CDR1 to SGDLS and CDR2 to YYNGEE. V gives up 0 bases and J gives up 0 bases, and the segment between their germline ends measures 6 bases. Overall results and qualifications from the work: The authors noted that the small sample size was a limitation that may lower accuracy. Only the TCR beta chain was sequenced and analyzed. Because the primary lesion, thyroid tissue, could not be accessed, the study looked at peripheral blood alone. More public clonotypes were shared among persistent patients (around 3,000) than among newly diagnosed patients (966). Preferential use of TRBV28, TRBJ1-2 and TRBJ2-5 was observed in persistent disease, whereas TRBV20-1 and TRBJ2-1 were favored in newly diagnosed disease. Lower TCR Shannon entropy and fewer highly expanded clones were observed in persistent Graves' disease patients than in newly diagnosed patients, which suggested clonal expansion.

Taken with the paper, the label for time point translates to: newly diagnosed GD, antithyroid drugs for less than 3 months. For both TCR sequencing and RNA sequencing, RNA was extracted from PBMCs in TRIzol. The diagnosis of Graves' disease followed American Thyroid Association guidelines. Recruitment of patients was carried out at an endocrinology department in Xi'an, China. From each patient, approximately 9 milliliters of peripheral blood was collected into an EDTA anticoagulant tube. PBMCs were isolated by Ficoll Paque Plus density gradient separation without further T cell sorting. An Agilent 2100 Bioanalyzer and agarose gel were used to assess RNA quality, and a NanoDrop 2000 was used to measure RNA concentration. Library creation used multiplex PCR. Instrument on record: Illumina HiSeq 4000. To build TCR beta libraries, CDR3 regions were amplified by Arm-PCR using iRepertoire HTBI primers. PCR products were gel purified before sequencing. Under the source paper's analysis protocol: A total of 62 TRBV and 14 TRBJ segments were identified across samples and were used for gene usage analysis of CDR3 amino acid clonotypes. COPE and FqMerger were used to merge the filtered high-quality paired reads into contigs. BLAST was used to align contigs to the IMGT TRBV, TRBD and TRBJ reference genes, and CDR3 was defined following IMGT. Any clonotype with a frequency above 0.1% was counted as a highly expanded clone. Shannon entropy served as the measure of repertoire diversity, while the Gini coefficient captured V-J evenness. Public clonotypes were defined as clonotypes shared by more than one individual. TCRdb cleaned the public reads at Q25 with fastp, built clones with MiXCR and kept in-frame beta chains. Rows with a matching CDR3 protein are joined into one entry that keeps the most common DNA and genes. It is TCRdb's table, rather than the study itself, that gives the V and J calls and clone size. In this sample the table shows a few hundred thousand distinct CDR3 sequences, roughly a fifth of which occur a single time. The top ten hold approximately 15% of the sample.

The sequence was collected from a female donor with Graves disease. Recombination connected TRBV9 to TRBJ1-1; there is no confident call for the D gene. This sample comprised peripheral blood mononuclear cells (PBMCs), obtained at new diagnosis, from a patient treated with antithyroid drugs. Here is the DNA: TGTGCCAGCAGCGTAGAAAGACTGAACACTGAAGCTTTCTTT. Its translation is CASSVERLNTEAFF.